What follows describes a single TCR beta chain. It was with a sample-barcoded 5' primer and a J-beta primer mix that a second PCR of roughly 7 to 12 cycles was run. TCRdb recomputed calls from the 5' RACE reads with MiXCR, one row per CDR3 protein. Of 1,300,000 or so distinct CDR3 sequences in the sample, around 59% were seen once. The sample comes from a study of blood T cells in healthy people across ages. V dropped 6 bases and J dropped 2; count of bases not matched to a gene: 8. Germline lookup yields CDR1 SQVTM and CDR2 ANQGSEA. The CDR3 consists of 14 residues. The receptor was isolated from a young man in good health. Source material: blood. The chain joins TRBV29-1 to TRBJ2-7; 9 bases align to TRBD2. CDR3 protein: CSVRLAGATYEQYF. The DNA of the CDR3 is TGCAGCGTGAGGTTAGCGGGGGCGACCTACGAGCAGTACTTC.